The clone carrying this TCR beta chain is a singleton in its sample. Data came from immunoSEQ multiplex PCR; TCRdb stores just in-frame clones and leaves some out. The sample consists of 200,000 or so clones, less than 85% of them appearing once. Donors of Cohort 3 who recovered were those that had two negative PCRs, clearance, or symptom resolution. Trimming pared 11 bases from V and 0 bases from J, leaving 14 bases between. The germline V gene encodes CDR1 SNHLY and CDR2 FYNNEI. This CDR3 has 14 residues. These data come from a study of blood T cell repertoires in COVID-19. This TCR came from a man in his fifties or sixties who had recovered from COVID-19. The V and J genes are TRBV2 and TRBJ2-1, with D possibly being TRBD1 (5 bases). What was sequenced was PBMCs or T cells enriched from blood (not recorded which). The CDR3: CASSRGSSYNEQFF. CDR3 coding DNA: TGTGCCTCCTCAAGGGGAAGCTCCTACAATGAGCAGTTCTTC.